This record looks at one TCR beta chain sequence and its context. Its antigen remains unidentified. Base qualities are not recorded, but no much larger clone differs from it by a single base. From cysteine to phenylalanine, the CDR3 is 15 amino acids long. CDR3 DNA only is kept here, 45 bases in frame from base 1. The V and J ends are trimmed by 2 bases and 7 bases, leaving 15 bases between them. Sequences MGHRA (CDR1) and YSYEKL (CDR2) are obtained from the germline V gene. Participants in the prospective study were enrolled through a virtual design, were aged roughly 18 to 90 years, and lived in roughly 24 United States geographic areas. In the prospective study, participants were assigned to cohorts based on the clinical history participants reported in a screening survey and a study questionnaire. Recovered participants in ImmuneRACE Cohort 3 were defined as having two consecutive negative NP/OP PCR tests, clearance from a healthcare professional, or resolution of symptoms. Mobile phlebotomists in the prospective study collected whole blood, serum and a nasopharyngeal or oropharyngeal swab from every participant. Participants in the prospective study had the option to provide additional blood draws and questionnaires over an approximately 2-month period. Blood samples from the prospective study were shipped frozen or at room temperature prior to DNA extraction.

The immunoSEQ Assay, a bias-controlled multiplex PCR, was used to amplify TCRbeta CDR3 regions from genomic DNA. In the paper's pipeline: Within the assay, amplification of reference gene primers was used to estimate how many nucleated cells each sample contained. To quantify the absolute abundance of each unique TCRbeta CDR3 rearrangement, sequence reads were collapsed and filtered. For each sample, productive Simpson clonality was calculated as the square root of Simpson's diversity index across productive rearrangements. TCRdb stores this immuneACCESS table with in-frame sequences only. Part of the clones is absent; in the studies checked, under half of the shortfall reflects unresolved V genes, and no reason is known for the rest. V and J calls and clone size follow that table, whereas D and trimming were derived from the DNA. This sample has 260,000 or so clones in its table, and around 86% of those were observed once. The ten most abundant clones make up around a sixth of the sample.

The data derive from a study of blood T cell repertoires in COVID-19 (dated by TCRdb to the early 2020s). Context from the whole study: Collaborator samples came from the United States, Italy and Spain and covered acute and convalescent phases of COVID-19. The prospective study material was composed of cDNA or gDNA derived from T cells, B-cell-depleted T cells, or PBMCs. The dataset comprised deeply sampled blood TCRbeta repertoires from subjects exposed to, actively infected with, or recovered from COVID-19. A freely available public database, intended as a resource for researchers studying the immune response to SARS-CoV-2, is where the repertoires were released. The samples were drawn from the first 160 participants of the ongoing ImmuneRACE study and from some 1,300 subjects provided by 6 global collaborators. The sample metadata nearly always contained a de-identified subject ID, COVID-19 status, age in years and sex. Where available, HLA class I and class II types were taken from metadata supplied by the sample provider and were not determined by assay-based typing. What the study reported, not specific to this receptor: The quantity of clinical and demographic metadata differed by source and by participant and was supplied without curation.

This receptor was taken from a man younger than 35 who had recovered from COVID-19. In this chain, TRBV4-1 is recombined with TRBJ2-1; the D segment could be TRBD2, given 6 matching bases. The sequencing sample was made of PBMCs or T cells enriched from blood (not recorded which). CDR3 loop: CASSQSGPPLNEQFF. Here is the DNA: TGCGCCAGCAGCCAAAGCGGGCCTCCTCTAAATGAGCAGTTCTTC.